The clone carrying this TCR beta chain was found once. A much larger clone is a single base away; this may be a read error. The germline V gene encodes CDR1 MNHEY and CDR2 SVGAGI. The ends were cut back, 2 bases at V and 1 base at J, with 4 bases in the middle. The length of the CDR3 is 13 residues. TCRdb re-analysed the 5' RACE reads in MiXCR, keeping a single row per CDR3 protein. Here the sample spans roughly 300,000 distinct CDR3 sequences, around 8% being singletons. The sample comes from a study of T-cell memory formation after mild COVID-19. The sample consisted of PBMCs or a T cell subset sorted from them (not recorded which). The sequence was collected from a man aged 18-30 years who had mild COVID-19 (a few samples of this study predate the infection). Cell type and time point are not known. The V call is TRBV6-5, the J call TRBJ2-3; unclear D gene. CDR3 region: CASSYTGTDTQYF. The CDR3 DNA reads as TGTGCCAGCAGTTACACGGGCACAGATACGCAGTATTTT.